The 24 T cell receptor beta chains in this list originate from one sample, sequenced in a study of OX40 agonist ivuxolimab in advanced cancers. The repertoire was sequenced with immunoSEQ multiplex PCR; TCRdb's copy has only in-frame clones and lacks some. The sample holds approximately 20,000 clones, around 87% seen once. The specimen was CD4+ or CD8+ T cells sorted from blood, collected in a trial of the OX40 agonist ivuxolimab. The receptor set was obtained from an adult with an advanced solid tumor such as melanoma, head and neck, liver or kidney cancer.

V and J are TRBV7-9 and TRBJ1-1, with 7 bases lining up with TRBD1. This CDR3 is 13 amino acids long. Germline loops: CDR1 SEHNR, CDR2 FQNEAQ (reference sequence). V shed 10 bases, J shed 3 bases, and the junction held 8 bases outside the gene matches. CDR3 DNA sequence: TGTGCCACCCACAGGGGATTAGACACTGAAGCTTTCTTT. Amino acids: CATHRGLDTEAFF.

The V call is TRBV6-6, the J call TRBJ1-5; D perhaps matches TRBD1 (6 bases). CDR1 is MNHNY, CDR2 SVGAGI, per germline (reference sequence). CDR3 size: 15 residues. Between the trimmed V and J ends, which lost 2 bases and 4 bases, there was a span of 12 bases. The CDR3 loop is CASSYATGLNQPQHF. The CDR3 coding sequence is TGTGCCAGCAGTTACGCTACAGGGCTTAATCAGCCCCAGCATTTT.

J is TRBJ2-2 and V is TRBV6-1; 10 bases are a match to TRBD1. The CDR3 runs to 17 residues. V lost 3 bases and J lost 4; bases outside the gene matches: 8. Germline CDR1 and CDR2: MNHNS and SASEGT. CDR3 nucleotides: TGTGCCAGCAGTGACCTTGTGGGGGACAGGGGCACCGGGGAGCTGTTTTTT. Its translation: CASSDLVGDRGTGELFF.

The chain recombines TRBV19 with TRBJ2-2; tentative D call: TRBD2 (6 bases). The CDR3 extends over 13 amino acids. Germline CDR1 reads LNHDA; CDR2 reads SQIVND (reference sequence). Trimming cost V 10 bases and J 7 bases, with 16 bases left between them. CDR3 DNA: TGTGCCACTCAACGGACGGGAGACGGGGAGCTGTTTTTT. Protein product: CATQRTGDGELFF.

V gene TRBV14 combines with J gene TRBJ2-5, with TRBD2 matching over 7 bases. Gene TRBJ2-7 matches the end of the DNA better, so the J call may be wrong. There are 13 residues in the CDR3. Germline CDR1 is SGHDN and CDR2 is FVKESK. For the CDR3, the DNA is TGTGCCAGCAGCCAAGCGGGGGGCTACGAGCAGTACTTC. Translation gives CASSQAGGYEQYF.

This rearrangement joins TRBV5-1 to TRBJ2-3; 15 bases line up with TRBD2. Trimming at V came to 4 bases and at J to 0 bases, leaving 6 bases not matched to a gene. Germline V gives CDR1 SGHRS, CDR2 YFSETQ. The CDR3 is 18 amino acids. The CDR3 coding sequence is TGCGCCAGCAGCGGGGGACTAGCGGGGGGCTTTAGCACAGATACGCAGTATTTT. Its translation is CASSGGLAGGFSTDTQYF.

The J gene is TRBJ2-6, the V gene TRBV2; D not resolved. Germline V gene lookup returns CDR1 SNHLY and CDR2 FYNNEI. The V gene lost 5 bases and the J gene lost 5 bases, with 19 bases spanning the gap. This CDR3 spans 17 amino acids. The CDR3 bases are TGTGCCAGCAGTAACGGACCGATACAAAGTCGGGCCAACGTCCTGACTTTC. Translating gives CASSNGPIQSRANVLTF.

V is TRBV6-6 and J is TRBJ1-1; TRBD1 matches 10 bases. This CDR3 has 15 amino acids. After removal of 0 bases from V and 5 bases from J, the junction contained 3 bases not matched to a gene. Germline assignment: CDR1 MNHNY and CDR2 SVGAGI (reference sequence). In nucleotides, the CDR3 is TGTGCCAGCAGTTACTCGGGACAGGGGATGACTGAAGCTTTCTTT. It codes for CASSYSGQGMTEAFF.

This clone appeared once. This rearrangement joins TRBV7-2 to TRBJ2-1; D unclear. V lost 3 bases to trimming and J lost 4 bases, with 4 bases between them. Per the germline V gene, CDR1 is SGHTA and CDR2 is FQGNSA. The CDR3 covers 12 residues. In DNA form, the CDR3 reads TGTGCCAGCAGCTTCGGGTACAATGAGCAGTTCTTC. Translating gives CASSFGYNEQFF.

In its sample, this clone was seen once. The chain uses TRBV16 and TRBJ2-7; possible D gene TRBD1, 6 bases. This CDR3 contains 16 residues. From germline, CDR1 is KGHSY and CDR2 FQNENV. The V and J ends lost 1 base and 1 base respectively, with 14 bases between them. CDR3 residues: CASSQFQGRVSYEQYF. CDR3 in DNA: TGTGCCAGCAGCCAATTCCAGGGGCGCGTATCCTACGAGCAGTACTTC.

The chain has TRBV6-5 and TRBJ1-4; 11 bases fit TRBD1. The CDR3 is 15 residues long. V was clipped by 6 bases and J by 7 bases; unmatched bases: 7. CDR1 and CDR2 from the germline V gene are MNHEY and SVGAGI. CDR3 region: CASSQAGTGGEKLFF. The CDR3 DNA follows: TGTGCCAGCAGCCAGGCTGGGACAGGGGGTGAAAAACTGTTTTTT.

The V call is TRBV10-1, the J call TRBJ2-1; a possible D gene is TRBD2 (5 bases). Germline CDR1 WNHNN, CDR2 SYGVQD (reference sequence). Trimming removed 0 bases at V and 0 bases at J, with 6 bases between. CDR3 length: 15 amino acids. The CDR3 here is CASSESGSSYNEQFF. CDR3 DNA sequence: TGCGCCAGCAGTGAGTCGGGGAGCTCCTACAATGAGCAGTTCTTC.

The rearrangement joins TRBV4-1 to TRBJ2-3, with a weak D call TRBD1 (5 bases). This CDR3 has 14 residues. Trimming removed 1 base at V and 7 bases at J, with 12 bases between. CDR1 and CDR2 (germline): MGHRA, YSYEKL. This CDR3 is CASSQGSGQYTQYF. The CDR3, as DNA: TGCGCCAGCAGCCAAGGGTCAGGGCAGTATACGCAGTATTTT.

There are a few counts of this clone. The chain recombines TRBV4-1 with TRBJ2-2; D is tentatively TRBD1 or TRBD2 (5 bases each). The length of the CDR3 is 19 residues. Deletions cut 0 bases from V and 2 bases from J, with 19 bases between. Germline assignment: CDR1 MGHRA and CDR2 YSYEKL. Written as DNA, the CDR3 is TGCGCCAGCAGCCAAGATAGTTCGGGGTACGGACAAAACACCGGGGAGCTGTTTTTT. As protein: CASSQDSSGYGQNTGELFF.

The chain employs TRBV4-1 and TRBJ2-5, with TRBD1 as a possible D gene (6 bases). The germline V gene has CDR1 MGHRA and CDR2 YSYEKL. V lost 4 bases to trimming and J lost 5 bases, with 8 bases between them. The length of the CDR3 is 12 residues. The CDR3 bases are TGCGCCAGCAGCCGAGACAGGGAGACCCAGTACTTC. Translation gives CASSRDRETQYF.

The rearrangement joins TRBV6-4 to TRBJ2-3, with unresolved D. CDR3 length: 14 amino acids. Germline V gives CDR1 MRHNA, CDR2 SNTAGT. V lost 0 bases and J lost 6, with 10 bases in between. The CDR3 DNA reads as TGTGCCAGCAGTGACTCTATAGAGACGGATACGCAGTATTTT. Its translation is CASSDSIETDTQYF.

V and J are TRBV4-1 and TRBJ2-7; the match to TRBD1 covers 7 bases. The V gene end was trimmed by 0 bases and the J gene end by 3 bases; junction bases not matched to a gene: 8. The CDR3 is made up of 16 amino acids. CDR1 MGHRA and CDR2 YSYEKL come from the germline V gene. CDR3 in amino acids: CASSQDKRQGFYEQYF. CDR3 coding DNA: TGCGCCAGCAGCCAAGACAAGAGACAGGGATTCTACGAGCAGTACTTC.

The chain links TRBV11-3 to TRBJ2-1; D is ambiguous. The CDR3 loop spans 14 amino acids. The V gene's germline CDR1 is SGHNT and CDR2 YENEEA. Between the trimmed V and J ends, which lost 4 bases and 5 bases, there was a span of 12 bases. CDR3 bases: TGTGCCAGCAGCTCTAGGGTGGGTCACAATGAGCAGTTCTTC. Its protein product is CASSSRVGHNEQFF.

The chain carries TRBV7-9 and TRBJ2-5; TRBD2 agrees at 9 bases. The CDR3 has 17 residues. Germline V lookup: CDR1 SEHNR, CDR2 FQNEAQ (reference sequence). Trimming took 1 base from V and 5 from J; bases not matched to a gene: 11. The CDR3: CASSLEDPGLATETQYF. CDR3 sequence (DNA): TGTGCCAGCAGCTTAGAAGATCCGGGACTAGCTACGGAGACCCAGTACTTC.

The chain has TRBV5-6 and TRBJ1-1, with 7 bases fitting TRBD1. The CDR3 extends over 14 amino acids. Trimming at V came to 0 bases and at J to 1 base, leaving 0 bases not matched to a gene. Germline V gives CDR1 SGHDT, CDR2 YYEEEE. Here the CDR3 reads CASSLGTGNTEAFF. In nucleotides, the CDR3 is TGTGCCAGCAGCTTGGGGACAGGGAACACTGAAGCTTTCTTT. Filled out from reference TRBV5-6 and TRBJ1-1, the complete variable domain reads DAGVTQSPTHLIKTRGQQVTLRCSPKSGHDTVSWYQQALGQGPQFIFQYYEEEERQRGNFPDRFSGHQFPNYSSELNVNALLLGDSALYLCASSLGTGNTEAFFGQGTRLTVV.

The chain combines TRBV5-5 with TRBJ2-7, with D perhaps assigned TRBD1 or TRBD2 (7 bases each). CDR1 and CDR2 (germline): SGHKS, YYEKEE (reference sequence). Trimming shortened V by 4 bases and J by 6 bases, and 29 bases separated the two germline ends. The CDR3 spans 18 residues. In nucleotides, the CDR3 is TGTGCCAGCAGCCAAGGAAGTCTTCAAGACAGGGAGCGGGGCGAGCAGTACTTC. It encodes CASSQGSLQDRERGEQYF.

The rearrangement links TRBV7-8 to TRBJ1-2; 10 bases map to TRBD1. The CDR3 covers 17 residues. CDR1 is SGHVS and CDR2 is FQNEAQ in the germline V gene. The V segment lost 1 base and the J segment 1 base; nucleotides outside the gene matches: 6. CDR3 sequence (DNA): TGTGCCAGCAGCTTAGTAGGACAGGGGGTGGATAACTATGGCTACACCTTC. Protein product: CASSLVGQGVDNYGYTF.

The J gene is TRBJ1-6, the V gene TRBV7-2; no reliable D call. V was pared by 5 bases and J by 12 bases, with 17 bases between. The CDR3 runs to 14 residues. The germline V gene encodes CDR1 SGHTA and CDR2 FQGNSA. The CDR3 nucleotides read TGTGCCAGCAGCGCGGACGAGACCCAGCTACCCCTCCACTTT. Translating it yields CASSADETQLPLHF.

This chain joins TRBV7-9 and TRBJ2-3; 7 bases match TRBD2. The ends lost 9 bases at V and 2 bases at J; junction bases unmatched: 2. The length of the CDR3 is 12 residues. Germline V CDR1 and CDR2: SEHNR, FQNEAQ (reference sequence). Here the CDR3 reads CASTSATDTQYF. CDR3 bases: TGTGCCAGTACTAGCGCCACAGATACGCAGTATTTT.